This is a list of T cell receptor beta chains from one sample in a study of CD8+ T cells in alopecia areata. The protocol was immunoSEQ multiplex PCR, while the TCRdb copy is restricted to in-frame clones and leaves out a portion. The sample lists under 250,000 clones, more than 45% occurring once. The sequencing used CD4+ T cells sorted from blood, collected at week 4, from a patient treated with tofacitinib. The receptor source for this set is a human donor with alopecia areata. Each CDR3 is given with its conserved first and last residue. The order of the fields is CDR3 length, J gene, V gene, clone size, D gene, CDR3 protein, CDR3 DNA. D genes are given only for firm matches. A clone size is listed for some rows: how often the clone was seen (once, few, many), or a class if it is expanded.

>14|TRBJ2-5|TRBV9|-|-
CASSVVSGQETQYF
TGTGCCAGCAGCGTAGTAAGCGGCCAAGAGACCCAGTACTTC
>14|TRBJ1-6|TRBV14|few|-
CASSTRAGGSPLHF
TGTGCCAGCAGCACACGGGCTGGCGGTTCACCCCTCCACTTT
>12|TRBJ2-6|TRBV28|few|-
CAADSGANVLTF
TGTGCTGCAGACTCTGGGGCCAACGTCCTGACTTTC
>13|TRBJ2-1|TRBV4-3|-|-
CASSQGVYNEQFF
TGCGCCAGCAGCCAAGGTGTCTACAATGAGCAGTTCTTC
>15|TRBJ2-1|TRBV11-2|-|TRBD2
CASSSVERGLNEQFF
TGTGCCAGCAGCTCCGTCGAGCGGGGGCTTAATGAGCAGTTCTTC
>15|TRBJ2-7|TRBV7-2|-|TRBD2
CASSPGLAGAGEQYF
TGTGCCAGCAGCCCCGGACTAGCGGGGGCTGGGGAGCAGTACTTC
>14|TRBJ1-1|TRBV7-2|-|-
CASSSTVSSTEAFF
TGTGCCAGCAGCTCGACAGTGTCGAGCACTGAAGCTTTCTTT
>15|TRBJ2-5|TRBV7-2|-|-
CASSLSGGELETQYF
TGTGCCAGCAGCTTATCAGGGGGGGAGCTGGAGACCCAGTACTTC
>14|TRBJ2-1|TRBV30|few|-
CAWSVRGLHNEQFF
TGTGCCTGGAGTGTCCGGGGTCTACACAATGAGCAGTTCTTC
>12|TRBJ1-2|TRBV9|-|-
CASSDHVGGYTF
TGTGCCAGCAGCGACCACGTGGGTGGCTACACCTTC
>12|TRBJ1-2|TRBV30|-|-
CAWSVPGSGYTF
TGTGCCTGGAGTGTACCAGGGAGCGGCTACACCTTC
>11|TRBJ1-1|TRBV30|few|-
CAWKDGAEAFF
TGTGCCTGGAAGGACGGAGCTGAAGCTTTCTTT
>13|TRBJ2-2|TRBV29-1|-|TRBD1
CSVAPTGTGELFF
TGCAGCGTCGCCCCGACAGGGACCGGGGAGCTGTTTTTT
>15|TRBJ2-3|TRBV6-5|-|-
CASSYFGSPTDTQYF
TGTGCCAGCAGTTACTTCGGCTCGCCCACAGATACGCAGTATTTT
>15|TRBJ2-3|TRBV15|-|TRBD2
CATSRDLAGGHTQYF
TGTGCCACCAGCAGAGATCTCGCGGGGGGGCACACGCAGTATTTT
>14|TRBJ1-1|TRBV5-1|-|-
CASSLVGGNTEAFF
TGCGCCAGCAGCTTGGTCGGGGGGAACACTGAAGCTTTCTTT
>16|TRBJ2-2|TRBV4-3|-|-
CASSQGIGAGTGELFF
TGCGCCAGCAGCCAAGGCATCGGGGCTGGCACCGGGGAGCTGTTTTTT
>15|TRBJ2-3|TRBV5-4|-|-
CASSRGLSRTDTQYF
TGTGCCAGCAGCCGCGGGCTCTCTAGAACAGATACGCAGTATTTT
>15|TRBJ2-2|TRBV9|-|-
CASSVNSLSTGELFF
TGTGCCAGCAGCGTGAATTCGTTGAGCACCGGGGAGCTGTTTTTT
>13|TRBJ2-3|TRBV10-2|few|-
CASSVGGTDTQYF
TGCGCCAGCAGTGTAGGCGGCACAGATACGCAGTATTTT
>17|TRBJ1-5|TRBV7-2|-|-
CASSLVGGERSNQPQHF
TGTGCCAGCAGCTTAGTGGGGGGCGAGAGGAGCAATCAGCCCCAGCATTTT
>15|TRBJ1-2|TRBV29-1|-|TRBD1
CSVDILGQGAFGYTF
TGCAGCGTTGATATTTTAGGACAGGGGGCTTTTGGCTACACCTTC
>15|TRBJ1-2|TRBV27|-|TRBD1
CASSLQGQGTYGYTF
TGTGCCAGCAGTCTACAGGGACAGGGGACATATGGCTACACCTTC
>17|TRBJ2-6|TRBV30|-|-
CAQRGAGGGTGANVLTF
TGTGCCCAACGGGGGGCCGGTGGTGGAACTGGGGCCAACGTCCTGACTTTC
>12|TRBJ2-1|TRBV12-5|-|TRBD1
CASGSDRGPTFF
TGTGCTAGTGGTTCGGACAGGGGGCCCACGTTCTTC
>11|TRBJ1-2|TRBV29-1|few|-
CSGDEGVGYTF
TGCAGCGGGGATGAGGGTGTGGGCTACACCTTC
>15|TRBJ1-1|TRBV5-4|few|-
CASSLVGSKNTEAFF
TGTGCCAGCAGCTTGGTTGGCAGTAAGAACACTGAAGCTTTCTTT
>14|TRBJ1-2|TRBV5-6|-|-
CASSEPGGFYGYTF
TGTGCCAGCAGCGAACCGGGAGGTTTCTATGGCTACACCTTC
>14|TRBJ1-4|TRBV25-1|few|-
CASSPMGPNEKLFF
TGTGCCAGCAGCCCGATGGGTCCTAATGAAAAACTGTTTTTT
>14|TRBJ2-1|TRBV29-1|-|TRBD2
CSGGLGGSGNEQFF
TGCAGCGGGGGACTAGGGGGAAGCGGCAATGAGCAGTTCTTC
>11|TRBJ1-1|TRBV29-1|-|-
CSVGMNTEAFF
TGCAGCGTTGGAATGAACACTGAAGCTTTCTTT
>13|TRBJ2-7|TRBV5-1|-|-
CASSLEGIHEQYF
TGCGCCAGCAGCTTGGAAGGGATCCACGAGCAGTACTTC
>12|TRBJ1-2|TRBV6-5|-|TRBD1
CATNLQGYGYTF
TGTGCCACCAACCTACAGGGGTATGGCTACACCTTC
>16|TRBJ2-5|TRBV9|-|TRBD2
CASSVGGGGPQETQYF
TGTGCCAGCAGCGTAGGGGGCGGGGGACCCCAAGAGACCCAGTACTTC
>14|TRBJ1-2|TRBV6-1|-|-
CASSEALRGSGYTF
TGTGCCAGCAGTGAAGCGCTTCGGGGTTCCGGCTACACCTTC
>10|TRBJ2-7|TRBV6-1|-|-
CASSWGEQYF
TGTGCCAGCTCCTGGGGGGAGCAGTACTTC
>12|TRBJ1-1|TRBV29-1|few|-
CSVDRGATEAFF
TGCAGCGTTGACAGAGGGGCCACTGAAGCTTTCTTT